This is a list of T cell receptor beta chains from one sample in a study of beta chain features in type 1 diabetes. Profiled with immunoSEQ multiplex PCR; TCRdb holds only in-frame clones, not every one. The sample includes some 190,000 clones, 7.8% of them seen just once. Sequencing used central memory CD4+ T cells from blood. Source of these receptors: a woman in her thirties or forties with type 1 diabetes. Both conserved end residues are part of each CDR3. D genes are given only for firm matches. Where a row states a size, it is once, few, many or the class of an expanded clone; other rows omit it.

CDR3 length,J gene,clone size,D gene,V gene,CDR3 protein
15,TRBJ2-1,NA,TRBD2,TRBV7-3,CASSTTSGRRNEQFF
15,TRBJ1-1,NA,TRBD1,TRBV6-6,CASSPPKTGPTEAFF
16,TRBJ2-5,many,TRBD1,TRBV9,CASSRYPGQGEETQYF
15,TRBJ2-2,NA,TRBD1,TRBV7-3,CASSLGQAGTGELFF
16,TRBJ2-1,NA,NA,TRBV13,CASILLARSSYNEQFF
16,TRBJ2-7,NA,NA,TRBV13,CASSPTEGGGFYEQYF
16,TRBJ1-4,few,TRBD1,TRBV15,CATSRERGQGNEKLFF
16,TRBJ2-5,NA,TRBD1,TRBV27,CASSLKVTGGQETQYF
12,TRBJ1-1,NA,NA,TRBV7-2,CASAVEYTEAFF
15,TRBJ1-5,few,NA,TRBV28,CASSFMTGNNQPQHF
15,TRBJ2-2,NA,NA,TRBV2,CASSELSGGTGELFF
14,TRBJ2-5,few,TRBD1,TRBV6-1,CASSFGQGVETQYF
15,TRBJ1-2,NA,TRBD1,TRBV27,CASSSRDRALYGYTF
14,TRBJ2-7,NA,TRBD2,TRBV7-2,CASSFRSGENEQYF
15,TRBJ2-4,NA,TRBD2,TRBV7-2,CASSPGGGAKNIQYF
15,TRBJ1-1,NA,TRBD1,TRBV28,CASSLGQGGFTEAFF
16,TRBJ2-1,few,TRBD2,TRBV25-1,CASSARTSGAGGEQFF
14,TRBJ2-5,few,NA,TRBV7-8,CASSFGSPRETQYF
12,TRBJ2-7,few,TRBD1,TRBV30,CAWNRDRYEQYF
16,TRBJ2-7,NA,TRBD2,TRBV25-1,CASSAHGGGRRHEQYF
16,TRBJ2-1,few,NA,TRBV5-1,CASSPSPTTPYNEQFF
15,TRBJ2-7,few,NA,TRBV27,CASSSSGSVTYEQYF
12,TRBJ1-1,NA,NA,TRBV7-2,CASLGGNTEAFF
14,TRBJ1-5,few,NA,TRBV15,CATSRSGGNQPQHF
16,TRBJ2-1,many,TRBD2,TRBV28,CASSRGGLAVYNEQFF
16,TRBJ2-7,many,NA,TRBV5-1,CASSFRQGVSTYEQYF
14,TRBJ2-1,few,NA,TRBV10-3,CAISEFTAGNEQFF
17,TRBJ2-3,NA,TRBD2,TRBV4-3,CASSQDLRGGRPDTQYF
15,TRBJ1-2,few,NA,TRBV7-8,CASSLALGGFYGYTF
14,TRBJ2-3,NA,NA,TRBV7-6,CASSSQRLGDTQYF
12,TRBJ2-3,few,NA,TRBV4-2,CASSLRSNTQYF
12,TRBJ1-5,few,NA,TRBV4-1,CASSQAGQPQHF
12,TRBJ1-1,NA,NA,TRBV29-1,CSVQRGMNEAFF
13,TRBJ2-1,few,NA,TRBV7-7,CASSLDSNNEQFF
16,TRBJ2-5,NA,NA,TRBV7-2,CASSLGGSPGQETQYF
15,TRBJ1-1,NA,TRBD1,TRBV9,CASSVTGGRTTEAFF
12,TRBJ1-2,few,NA,TRBV7-2,CASSPSGNGYTF
19,TRBJ2-1,few,TRBD1,TRBV19,CASSTPTGTGGLRPNEQFF
15,TRBJ2-6,few,TRBD2,TRBV5-1,CASKREGSGANVLTF
15,TRBJ1-5,NA,NA,TRBV28,CASSGLKYSNQPQHF
14,TRBJ2-7,NA,TRBD1,TRBV19,CASSIAGTGNEQYF
14,TRBJ2-7,NA,TRBD1,TRBV2,CATLVDRVSYEQYF
13,TRBJ1-1,NA,NA,TRBV7-9,CASSPGGNTEAFF
16,TRBJ1-5,NA,NA,TRBV28,CASSLRTAYSNQPQHF
16,TRBJ1-1,few,NA,TRBV5-4,CASSPRGGLMNTEAFF